This passage covers 24 T cell receptor beta chains from one sample sequenced in a study of T cells in Graves' hyperthyroidism and ophthalmopathy. RNA transcripts were the template for amplifying TCR beta CDR3 regions. The primer set for the first-round RT-PCR of the TCR CDR3 was HTBI. Via MiXCR, TCRdb re-called the multiplex PCR reads, giving one row per CDR3 protein. The sample carries roughly 640,000 distinct CDR3 sequences, about 16% recorded once. Sequenced input: blood. These receptor sequences come from a woman in her thirties or forties with Graves' ophthalmopathy.

This clonotype was counted a few times. The V and J genes are TRBV12-3 or TRBV12-4 and TRBJ2-1; maybe TRBD2 (6 bases). Trimming cost V 4 bases and J 9 bases, with 13 bases left between them. The CDR3 length is 13 residues. The CDR3 sequence: CASSSTSIGEQFF. CDR3 bases: TGTGCCAGCAGTTCGACTAGTATTGGTGAGCAGTTCTTC.

This clonotype has only a few counts. This chain joins TRBV20-1 and TRBJ2-5, with TRBD1 as a possible D gene (5 bases). V was trimmed by 3 bases and J by 5 bases, leaving 13 bases between them. The CDR3 totals 13 residues. Germline values: CDR1 DFQATT, CDR2 SNEGSKA (reference sequence). The CDR3: CSASLGPGETQYF. The CDR3 coding sequence is TGCAGTGCTAGTTTGGGGCCCGGGGAGACCCAGTACTTC.

This clonotype has more than one count but fewer than ten. This rearrangement joins TRBV18 to TRBJ1-1; D might be TRBD1 (5 bases). Deletions cut 4 bases from V and 3 bases from J, with 9 bases between. CDR1 and CDR2 from the germline V gene are KGHSH and LQKENI. The CDR3 covers 13 residues. CDR3 residues: CASSQGMYTEAFF. CDR3 DNA: TGTGCCAGCTCACAGGGGATGTACACTGAAGCTTTCTTT.

This clonotype was seen repeatedly, ten times or more. V usage is TRBV28 and J usage is TRBJ1-1; a possible D gene is TRBD1 (5 bases). Trimming pared 6 bases from V and 7 bases from J, leaving 9 bases between. This CDR3 contains 11 residues. CDR1 and CDR2 from the germline V gene are MDHEN and SYDVKM. CDR3 sequence: CASRGVGEAFF. CDR3 coding DNA: TGTGCCAGCAGGGGGGTTGGTGAAGCTTTCTTT. Filled out from reference TRBV28 and TRBJ1-1, the complete variable domain reads DVKVTQSSRYLVKRTGEKVFLECVQDMDHENMFWYRQDPGLGLRLIYFSYDVKMKEKGDIPEGYSVSREKKERFSLILESASTNQTSMYLCASRGVGEAFFGQGTRLTVV.

This clonotype came up many times. The chain is built from TRBV29-1 and TRBJ2-1, with D unclear. From germline, CDR1 is SQVTM and CDR2 ANQGSEA. V dropped 4 bases and J dropped 5 bases, with 12 bases sitting between them. CDR3 size: 13 residues. The CDR3 nucleotides read TGCAGCGTTGCCGGCGGCTGGAACAATGAGCAGTTCTTC. Its translation is CSVAGGWNNEQFF.

This clonotype showed up many times. The V and J genes are TRBV3-1 and TRBJ2-5; 9 bases are shared with TRBD2. This CDR3 has 18 residues. The V and J ends lost 3 bases and 4 bases, in that order; junction bases with no gene match: 15. Germline CDR1 is LGHDT and CDR2 is YNNKEL (reference sequence). CDR3 protein: CASSHLPRVAGVGETQYF. The CDR3 nucleotides are TGTGCCAGCAGCCACCTTCCTCGGGTAGCGGGAGTAGGAGAGACCCAGTACTTC.

This clonotype was counted only a few times. The rearrangement links TRBV9 to TRBJ2-3; D may be TRBD2 (6 bases). Germline-derived CDR1 and CDR2 are SGDLS and YYNGEE. CDR3 length equals 14 residues. V lost 3 bases and J 0 bases, leaving 8 bases between the germline ends. The CDR3 DNA reads TGTGCCAGCAGCGGCGGGGTTAGCACAGATACGCAGTATTTT. It is translated as CASSGGVSTDTQYF.

The chain uses TRBV5-8 and TRBJ1-1; TRBD1 is a possible D gene (5 bases). This CDR3 is built from 13 residues. Trimming stripped 4 bases from V and 4 bases from J, with 11 bases between. CDR1 is SGHTS, CDR2 YDEGEE, per germline. CDR3 in DNA: TGTGCCAGCAGCCGGCGGGACCGCACTGAAGCTTTCTTT. Amino acid sequence: CASSRRDRTEAFF.

A few counts support this clonotype. This chain uses TRBV5-1 with TRBJ2-3, with D tentatively TRBD1 (5 bases). This CDR3 has 16 residues. Germline V gene lookup returns CDR1 SGHRS and CDR2 YFSETQ. Trimming removed 0 bases at V and 3 bases at J, with 14 bases between. CDR3 region: CASSLGQSLETDTQYF. The CDR3 DNA is TGCGCCAGCAGCTTGGGACAGAGCCTTGAGACAGATACGCAGTATTTT. The full variable domain, in which reference TRBV5-1 and TRBJ2-3 provide the parts outside the CDR3, is KAGVTQTPRYLIKTRGQQVTLSCSPISGHRSVSWYQQTPGQGLQFLFEYFSETQRNKGNFPGRFSGRQFSNSRSEMNVSTLELGDSALYLCASSLGQSLETDTQYFGPGTRLTVL.

The chain joins TRBV2 to TRBJ1-4; TRBD1 is a possible D gene (5 bases). This CDR3 has 15 amino acids. Germline CDR1 is SNHLY and CDR2 is FYNNEI. Deletions cut 5 bases from V and 3 bases from J, with 13 bases between. The CDR3 reads CASSSTGGANEKLFF. The CDR3 coding sequence is TGTGCCAGCAGTAGCACCGGAGGGGCTAATGAAAAACTGTTTTTT. Full variable domain (missing parts from reference TRBV2 and TRBJ1-4): EPEVTQTPSHQVTQMGQEVILRCVPISNHLYFYWYRQILGQKVEFLVSFYNNEISEKSEIFDDQFSVERPDGSNFTLKIRSTKLEDSAMYFCASSSTGGANEKLFFGSGTQLSVL.

A few counts support this clonotype. The rearrangement uses TRBV6-1 and TRBJ1-6; D is uncertain. CDR3 size: 16 residues. The V end was cut by 4 bases, the J end by 0 bases, with 10 bases between. Germline V gene lookup returns CDR1 MNHNS and CDR2 SASEGT. CDR3 coding DNA: TGTGCCAGCAGTGTTGGGTTCCCCTCCTATAATTCACCCCTCCACTTT. It is translated as CASSVGFPSYNSPLHF.

The rearrangement uses TRBV20-1 and TRBJ1-3, with TRBD1 identical over 8 bases. The CDR3 loop spans 17 amino acids. CDR1 is DFQATT and CDR2 is SNEGSKA in the germline V gene (reference sequence). The J segment lost 4 bases and the V segment lost 6 bases, leaving 17 bases of the junction unmatched. CDR3 sequence: CSAPLGGRQGSGNTIYF. The DNA of the CDR3 is TGCAGTGCCCCCCTAGGGGGCCGACAGGGGTCGGGAAACACCATATATTTT.

This chain uses TRBV20-1 with TRBJ2-1; a possible D gene is TRBD2 (6 bases). The germline V gene has CDR1 DFQATT and CDR2 SNEGSKA (reference sequence). Trimming pared 3 bases from V and 0 bases from J, leaving 12 bases between. The CDR3 is 15 amino acids. For the CDR3, the DNA is TGCAGTGCTAGCGGGAGCCCTAGCTCCTACAATGAGCAGTTCTTC. This gives the protein CSASGSPSSYNEQFF.

This clonotype was observed many times. This chain joins TRBV12-3 or TRBV12-4 and TRBJ2-1, with D perhaps being TRBD1 or TRBD2 (6 bases each). The CDR3 covers 10 residues. V lost 10 bases, J lost 8 bases, and 9 bases lay in between. The CDR3 reads CATRGDEQFF. DNA for the CDR3: TGTGCCACGAGGGGGGATGAGCAGTTCTTC.

The chain uses TRBV27 and TRBJ1-2, with TRBD1 matching over 8 bases. Germline loops: CDR1 MNHEY, CDR2 SMNVEV (reference sequence). J lost 4 bases, V lost 7 bases, and 11 bases had no gene match. The CDR3 covers 15 residues. This chain's CDR3 is CASKGIGQGIYGYTF. The CDR3 nucleotides are TGTGCCAGCAAGGGGATCGGACAGGGAATCTATGGCTACACCTTC.

The chain combines TRBV6-1 with TRBJ2-7, with 7 bases identical to TRBD1. J was trimmed by 6 bases and V by 5 bases; bases with no gene match: 1. The CDR3 length is 11 residues. Per the germline V gene, CDR1 is MNHNS and CDR2 is SASEGT. The CDR3 DNA reads TGTGCCAGCAGTTCAGGGGGCGAGCAGTACTTC. Translating it yields CASSSGGEQYF.

The table lists this clonotype with many counts. V gene TRBV7-9 combines with J gene TRBJ1-2, with a possible D match to TRBD1 (6 bases). The germline V gene encodes CDR1 SEHNR and CDR2 FQNEAQ (reference sequence). Trimming shortened V by 5 bases and J by 0 bases, and 13 bases separated the two germline ends. CDR3 size: 15 residues. CDR3 region: CASSRWDKTNYGYTF. CDR3 bases: TGTGCCAGCAGCAGGTGGGACAAAACTAACTATGGCTACACCTTC.

The J gene is TRBJ1-1, the V gene TRBV5-6; 9 bases are shared with TRBD1. The CDR3 spans 16 residues. CDR1 and CDR2 (germline): SGHDT, YYEEEE. J was trimmed by 3 bases and V by 0 bases; bases with no gene match: 6. The CDR3 is CASSLGGQGWDTEAFF. DNA for the CDR3: TGTGCCAGCAGCTTGGGGGGACAGGGTTGGGACACTGAAGCTTTCTTT.

V usage is TRBV6-1 and J usage is TRBJ2-7, with 9 bases identical to TRBD2. This CDR3 is built from 14 residues. J gave up 5 bases and V 3 bases, and 5 bases lay outside the gene matches. CDR1 and CDR2 from the germline V gene are MNHNS and SASEGT. Here the CDR3 DNA reads TGTGCCAGCAGTGAGGGACTAGCACGCCACGAGCAGTACTTC. It is translated as CASSEGLARHEQYF.

This clonotype appeared a few times. The V call is TRBV6-1, the J call TRBJ2-7, with a tentative D call TRBD2 (5 bases). Between the trimmed V and J ends, which lost 5 bases and 3 bases, there was a span of 23 bases. CDR3 length: 17 residues. The germline gives CDR1 MNHNS, CDR2 SASEGT. CDR3 sequence (DNA): TGTGCCAGCAGTCGTCGGGATCAAAGACCTCTTGTCTACGAGCAGTACTTC. The encoded protein is CASSRRDQRPLVYEQYF.

The V call is TRBV6-1, the J call TRBJ1-2, with D unresolved. Trimming removed 2 bases from V and 4 bases from J, with 8 bases in between. Germline CDR1 is MNHNS and CDR2 is SASEGT. The CDR3 is 13 residues long. The CDR3 coding sequence is TGTGCCAGCAGTGAAATCGGGAGCTATGGCTACACCTTC. It codes for CASSEIGSYGYTF.

The J gene is TRBJ2-2, the V gene TRBV14; D may be TRBD1 or TRBD2 (5 bases each). From germline, CDR1 is SGHDN and CDR2 FVKESK. CDR3 length equals 20 residues. The V end lost 4 bases, the J end lost 7 bases, and 31 bases lay between the germline ends. This CDR3 reads CASSLKPRPSGTGNDGELFF. CDR3 bases: TGTGCCAGCAGCCTTAAACCCCGTCCCTCCGGGACGGGGAATGACGGGGAGCTGTTTTTT.

This clonotype has at least ten counts. The V and J genes are TRBV20-1 and TRBJ2-5, with D unclear. The V end lost 0 bases, the J end lost 2 bases, and 13 bases lay between the germline ends. Germline loops: CDR1 DFQATT, CDR2 SNEGSKA (reference sequence). The CDR3 has 15 amino acids. Here the CDR3 reads CSARDLDWQQETQYF. The DNA for the CDR3 is TGCAGTGCTAGAGATCTCGATTGGCAACAAGAGACCCAGTACTTC.

The chain uses TRBV6-2 or TRBV6-3 and TRBJ2-7; 7 bases agree with TRBD2. This CDR3 has 15 amino acids. Germline loops: CDR1 MNHEY, CDR2 SVGEGT. After removal of 6 bases from V and 0 bases from J, the junction contained 8 bases not matched to a gene. This CDR3 is CASRAPSGFSYEQYF. The CDR3, as DNA: TGTGCCAGCAGGGCCCCTAGCGGTTTCTCCTACGAGCAGTACTTC.